Below are 6 T cell receptor beta chains sequenced from a single sample in a study of shared clonotypes between healthy human individuals. Naive CD8 cells, CD45RO-negative and positively selected for CCR7, excluded terminally differentiated effector memory CD45RA+ cells. Some clones are missing from TCRdb's copy, which holds only in-frame ones; the method was immunoSEQ multiplex PCR. The sample has about 750,000 clones; 80% to 95% are singletons. The source material was naive CD8+ T cells sorted from blood. Receptors originate from a man younger than 40 in good health.

The CDR3: CASSRGTSGSWGNEQFF. CDR3 coding DNA: TGTGCCAGCAGCCGGGGGACTAGCGGGAGTTGGGGGAATGAGCAGTTCTTC. This chain links TRBV7-8 with TRBJ2-1; 14 bases are shared with TRBD2. With V trimmed by 5 bases and J by 7 bases, 10 bases remained unmatched. The length of the CDR3 is 17 residues. Germline CDR1 and CDR2: SGHVS and FQNEAQ.

The V call is TRBV14, the J call TRBJ1-4; perhaps TRBD1 as D (6 bases). Germline-derived CDR1 and CDR2 are SGHDN and FVKESK. This CDR3 spans 13 amino acids. V was pared by 4 bases and J by 3 bases, with 6 bases between. The CDR3 DNA reads TGTGCCAGCAGCCGGGGGCCTAATGAAAAACTGTTTTTT. Translation: CASSRGPNEKLFF.

This clone was detected only once. This chain joins TRBV10-3 and TRBJ2-7; D is perhaps TRBD2 (6 bases). CDR1 ENHRY and CDR2 SYGVKD come from the germline V gene. The ends were cut back, 10 bases at V and 5 bases at J, with 15 bases in the middle. The CDR3 has 12 amino acids. The DNA of the CDR3 is TGTGCCAGCACCGGAGGGGTGGACGAGCAGTACTTC. Translation: CASTGGVDEQYF.

The chain joins TRBV30 to TRBJ2-4, with D perhaps TRBD1 (5 bases). The germline V and J ends were trimmed by 1 base and 0 bases, with 10 bases remaining between them. The CDR3 runs 15 residues. Germline CDR1 and CDR2: GTSNPN and SVGIG (reference sequence). The CDR3 spells CAWSEGPLAKNIQYF. In DNA, the CDR3 is TGTGCCTGGAGTGAGGGGCCGCTAGCCAAAAACATTCAGTACTTC. Based on the CDR3 plus reference TRBV30 and TRBJ2-4, the full variable domain is SQTIHQWPATLVQPVGSPLSLECTVEGTSNPNLYWYRQAAGRGLQLLFYSVGIGQISSEVPQNLSASRPQDRQFILSSKKLLLSDSGFYLCAWSEGPLAKNIQYFGAGTRLSVL.

The V gene is TRBV7-2, the J gene TRBJ2-1; 10 positions match TRBD2. Germline CDR1 is SGHTA and CDR2 is FQGNSA. The junction had 4 bases not matched to a gene; V was cut back by 5 bases and J by 6 bases. The CDR3 totals 14 residues. CDR3 sequence: CASSSRLAGNEQFF. CDR3 nucleotides: TGTGCCAGCAGCAGCCGACTAGCGGGCAATGAGCAGTTCTTC. The full variable domain, completed using reference TRBV7-2 and TRBJ2-1, is GAGVSQSPSNKVTEKGKDVELRCDPISGHTALYWYRQSLGQGLEFLIYFQGNSAPDKSGLPSDRFSAERTGGSVSTLTIQRTQQEDSAVYLCASSSRLAGNEQFFGPGTRLTVL.

The V gene is TRBV6-6, the J gene TRBJ2-5; TRBD2 aligns across 7 bases. This CDR3 is built from 15 residues. Germline trimming cut 0 bases from V and 2 bases from J; bases unmatched to any gene: 3. CDR1 and CDR2 from the germline V gene are MNHNY and SVGAGI (reference sequence). The CDR3 DNA is TGTGCCAGCAGTTACTCGATACTAGCGCAAGAGACCCAGTACTTC. Its protein product is CASSYSILAQETQYF.